The 22 T cell receptor beta chains below come from one sample, sequenced in a study of T cells in Graves' hyperthyroidism and ophthalmopathy. Researchers took RNA transcripts and amplified the TCR beta CDR3 regions from them. The HTBI primer set was used in a first-round RT-PCR of the TCR CDR3. MiXCR, run by TCRdb on the multiplex PCR reads, gives a single entry per CDR3 protein. The sample consists of over 500,000 distinct CDR3 sequences, about 45% of them appearing once. The sequenced sample consisted of peripheral blood or thyroid tissue (not recorded which). These receptors were obtained from an adult woman with Graves' disease, either hyperthyroidism or ophthalmopathy (not recorded which).

A few counts support this clonotype. The chain links TRBV29-1 to TRBJ2-5; perhaps TRBD1 as D (5 bases). CDR3 length: 15 amino acids. The germline V gene has CDR1 SQVTM and CDR2 ANQGSEA. Between the trimmed V and J ends, which lost 0 bases and 5 bases, there was a span of 16 bases. CDR3 bases: TGCAGCGTTGAAGAGGTCCAGGGAAGACGGGAGACCCAGTACTTC. Translating it yields CSVEEVQGRRETQYF. The full variable domain, in which reference TRBV29-1 and TRBJ2-5 provide the parts outside the CDR3, is SAVISQKPSRDICQRGTSLTIQCQVDSQVTMMFWYRQQPGQSLTLIATANQGSEATYESGFVIDKFPISRPNLTFSTLTVSNMSPEDSSIYLCSVEEVQGRRETQYFGPGTRLLVL.

Many counts were recorded for this clonotype. The gene calls are TRBV12-3 or TRBV12-4 and TRBJ2-5; 9 bases align to TRBD1. J lost 4 bases, V lost 7 bases, and 10 bases had no gene match. This CDR3 has 15 amino acids. The DNA for the CDR3 is TGTGCCAGCAACACACAGGGGGCGAGGGGAGAGACCCAGTACTTC. It is translated as CASNTQGARGETQYF.

The rearrangement uses TRBV5-1 and TRBJ1-2; unclear D gene. The V gene's germline CDR1 is SGHRS and CDR2 YFSETQ. With 0 bases removed from V and 3 bases from J, the gap between germline ends came to 9 bases. This CDR3 is built from 14 residues. The DNA of the CDR3 is TGCGCCAGCAGCTTGGGGCAGGTTGACTATGGCTACACCTTC. Its translation is CASSLGQVDYGYTF. The whole variable domain, filled in from reference TRBV5-1 and TRBJ1-2, reads KAGVTQTPRYLIKTRGQQVTLSCSPISGHRSVSWYQQTPGQGLQFLFEYFSETQRNKGNFPGRFSGRQFSNSRSEMNVSTLELGDSALYLCASSLGQVDYGYTFGSGTRLTVV.

This chain connects TRBV20-1 to TRBJ1-2; D might be TRBD1 (5 bases). CDR1 is DFQATT, CDR2 SNEGSKA, per germline (reference sequence). Deletions cut 7 bases from V and 7 bases from J, with 13 bases between. This CDR3 has 11 amino acids. The CDR3 bases are TGCAGTGAAGAGGAGGGGATTGGCTACACCTTC. Its translation: CSEEEGIGYTF.

This clonotype has at least ten counts. The chain has TRBV6-5 and TRBJ2-5; D gene unclear. The V gene's germline CDR1 is MNHEY and CDR2 SVGAGI. The CDR3 consists of 13 residues. The germline V and J ends were trimmed by 9 bases and 4 bases, with 15 bases remaining between them. The CDR3 sequence: CASNDEVRETQYF. DNA for the CDR3: TGTGCCAGTAACGATGAAGTTCGAGAGACCCAGTACTTC.

Note on this clonotype: Given the absence of the conserved phenylalanine or tryptophan at the CDR3 end, a read error is likely. The gene calls are TRBV2 and TRBJ1-1; 7 positions agree with TRBD1. CDR1 is SNHLY and CDR2 is FYNNEI in the germline V gene. Trimming removed 4 bases from V and 6 bases from J; junction bases left unmatched: 5. The CDR3 has 13 amino acids. The CDR3, as DNA: TGTGCCAGCAGTGGGACAGGTTTCTCTGAAGCTTTCTCT. Amino acids: CASSGTGFSEAFS.

The chain carries TRBV7-3 and TRBJ1-1; unclear D gene. Trimming removed 3 bases from V and 3 bases from J, with 11 bases in between. This CDR3 has 14 residues. Germline lookup yields CDR1 SGHTA and CDR2 FQGTGA. The CDR3 region is CASSLNTGDTEAFF. The CDR3 region has the DNA TGTGCCAGCAGCTTGAACACCGGGGACACTGAAGCTTTCTTT.

The V and J genes are TRBV7-6 and TRBJ2-5, with 7 bases aligning to TRBD1. Germline loops: CDR1 SGHVS, CDR2 FNYEAQ. The CDR3 is 14 residues long. Germline trimming cut 3 bases from V and 5 bases from J; bases unmatched to any gene: 6. The CDR3 region has the DNA TGTGCCAGCAGCTTGGGACAGTACACGGAGACCCAGTACTTC. As protein: CASSLGQYTETQYF.

V gene TRBV20-1 combines with J gene TRBJ1-5, with unresolved D. Germline V gene data show CDR1 as DFQATT and CDR2 as SNEGSKA (reference sequence). CDR3 length: 14 amino acids. V was shortened by 3 bases and J by 9 bases, with 18 bases between the two germline ends. The CDR3 is CSARAGGGETPQHF. The CDR3 DNA follows: TGCAGTGCTAGGGCCGGAGGTGGGGAGACGCCCCAGCATTTT.

A few counts support this clonotype. The chain uses TRBV29-1 and TRBJ1-2; the D is unclear. The CDR3 sequence is 12 residues long. V lost 5 bases and J 4 bases, leaving 11 bases between the germline ends. Germline CDR1 and CDR2: SQVTM and ANQGSEA. The CDR3 nucleotides are TGCAGCGTTAGACGTCCGGGCTATGGCTACACCTTC. It encodes CSVRRPGYGYTF.

This clonotype was recorded at least ten times. This sequence joins TRBV20-1 and TRBJ1-2; D might be TRBD1 (6 bases). V lost 0 bases and J lost 5, with 19 bases in between. Germline CDR1 and CDR2: DFQATT and SNEGSKA (reference sequence). The CDR3 has 16 residues. CDR3 loop: CSARDGGAGRTYGYTF. As DNA, the CDR3 is TGCAGTGCTAGAGATGGGGGGGCAGGCAGGACATATGGCTACACCTTC.

This clonotype was detected once. One end of the junction fails to match germline, which may point to a read error. The V and J genes are TRBV7-2 and TRBJ1-4; 8 positions match TRBD1. The CDR3 loop spans 15 amino acids. Germline-derived CDR1 and CDR2 are SGHTA and FQGNSA. CDR3 in amino acids: CASSQRTGLFEKLFF. The CDR3 nucleotides are TGCGCCAGCAGCCAACGGACAGGGTTATTCGAAAAACTGTTTTTT.

The chain uses TRBV7-9 and TRBJ2-7; D could derive from TRBD1 or TRBD2 (5 bases each). The V end was cut by 5 bases, the J end by 0 bases, with 17 bases between. CDR1 is SEHNR and CDR2 is FQNEAQ in the germline V gene (reference sequence). The CDR3 spans 16 residues. CDR3 amino acids: CASSQDSGPSSYEQYF. CDR3 DNA: TGTGCCAGCAGCCAAGATTCGGGACCCTCCTCCTACGAGCAGTACTTC.

This clonotype was seen repeatedly, ten times or more. The chain couples TRBV25-1 to TRBJ1-6; D not certain. Germline V gene data show CDR1 as MGHDK and CDR2 as SYGVNS. V lost 1 base and J lost 9, with 4 bases in between. This CDR3 is built from 12 residues. This CDR3 is CASSESFSPLHF. The CDR3 coding sequence is TGTGCCAGCAGTGAATCTTTTTCACCCCTCCACTTT.

CDR3 sequence: CSALTSAKAYEQYF. DNA for the CDR3: TGCAGTGCCTTGACTAGCGCTAAAGCTTACGAGCAGTACTTC. This rearrangement joins TRBV20-1 to TRBJ2-7; 8 bases agree with TRBD2. The germline V gene encodes CDR1 DFQATT and CDR2 SNEGSKA (reference sequence). Losses at the gene ends were 6 bases for V and 4 bases for J; bases not matched to a gene: 11. The CDR3 runs 14 residues.

This clonotype was seen only a few times. The rearrangement uses TRBV7-8 and TRBJ2-7; D may match TRBD1 or TRBD2 (7 bases each). Trimming pared 5 bases from V and 7 bases from J, leaving 21 bases between. There are 15 residues in the CDR3. Germline V CDR1 and CDR2: SGHVS, FQNEAQ. The CDR3 sequence: CASSRQRDSPREQYF. CDR3 nucleotide sequence: TGTGCCAGCAGCCGACAGCGGGACAGCCCTAGAGAGCAGTACTTC.

In its sample, this clonotype was seen many times. V and J are TRBV29-1 and TRBJ1-3, with 9 bases lining up with TRBD1. V trimming: 4 bases; J trimming: 4 bases; junction bases outside the gene matches: 8. CDR3 length equals 15 residues. Germline values: CDR1 SQVTM, CDR2 ANQGSEA. CDR3 amino acids: CSVVGGQGHGNTIYF. The CDR3 coding sequence is TGCAGCGTTGTGGGGGGACAGGGTCACGGAAACACCATATATTTT.

As to this clonotype: A single base separates this from a much larger clone, so it may be a read error. The V gene is TRBV7-9, the J gene TRBJ2-1; D perhaps matches TRBD2 (5 bases). Near its end, the DNA agrees better with TRBJ2-2, so the J call may be wrong. The CDR3 runs 15 residues. CDR1 and CDR2 from the germline V gene are SEHNR and FQNEAQ (reference sequence). CDR3 protein: CASSTGLENTGELFF. The CDR3 DNA follows: TGTGCCAGCAGCACCGGACTGGAGAACACCGGGGAGCTGTTTTTT.

In regard to this clonotype: Its ends do not fully match the called genes, so a read error is possible. The chain has TRBV5-1 and TRBJ1-2; TRBD1 aligns across 9 bases. The CDR3 contains 12 residues. CDR1 is SGHRS, CDR2 YFSETQ, per germline. CDR3 DNA: TGTGCCAGCAGCTCTCCGGGACAGGGTAACACCTTC. It yields the protein CASSSPGQGNTF.

The CDR3 DNA follows: TGTGCCAGCAGGCGCACACCGGGACAGTATCAAGAGACCCAGTACTTC. Translated: CASRRTPGQYQETQYF. The genes are TRBV7-6 and TRBJ2-5; 7 bases are a match to TRBD1. There are 16 residues in the CDR3. The J segment lost 2 bases and the V segment lost 6 bases, leaving 12 bases of the junction unmatched. Germline V gene data show CDR1 as SGHVS and CDR2 as FNYEAQ.

J is TRBJ2-6 and V is TRBV6-6; D unclear. Trimming cost V 5 bases and J 4 bases, with 6 bases left between them. This CDR3 spans 13 amino acids. The germline V gene encodes CDR1 MNHNY and CDR2 SVGAGI (reference sequence). The CDR3, as DNA: TGTGCCAGCAGTGACTGGGGGGCCAACGTCCTGACTTTC. Its protein is CASSDWGANVLTF.

The V and J genes are TRBV25-1 and TRBJ2-7; D remains unclear. The V and J ends lost 1 base and 6 bases respectively, with 4 bases between them. The CDR3 is made up of 11 amino acids. Germline-derived CDR1 and CDR2 are MGHDK and SYGVNS. The CDR3 coding sequence is TGTGCCAGCAGTGAATTGAGCGAGCAGTACTTC. The encoded protein is CASSELSEQYF.